The next 29 T cell receptor beta chains were all read from a single sample in a study of identical twins. One entry per CDR3 protein results from TCRdb running MiXCR on the 5' RACE reads. The sample contains under 300,000 distinct CDR3 sequences, about 13% of which appear only once. These data also formed part of another study, on yellow fever vaccine responses in identical twins.

Sequencing input: memory (CD45RO+) T cells sorted from blood. Every receptor here comes from a woman younger than 35 in good health.

The chain links TRBV20-1 to TRBJ2-3, with D maybe TRBD1 (6 bases). Between the trimmed V and J ends, which lost 1 base and 7 bases, there was a span of 15 bases. The CDR3 has 14 amino acids. Germline-derived CDR1 and CDR2 are DFQATT and SNEGSKA (reference sequence). The CDR3 region has the DNA TGCAGTGCTAGAGCGGGACATACCATGAATACGCAGTATTTT. Translating gives CSARAGHTMNTQYF.

CDR3 residues: CASSSSVGGEEQYF. CDR3 bases: TGTGCCAGCAGCTCCTCCGTTGGGGGAGAAGAGCAGTACTTC. The V call is TRBV5-4, the J call TRBJ2-7, with D perhaps matching TRBD1 or TRBD2 (5 bases each). Trimming removed 3 bases from V and 7 bases from J, with 17 bases in between. This CDR3 contains 14 residues. From germline, CDR1 is SGHNT and CDR2 YYREEE (reference sequence).

This clonotype came up many times. The rearrangement joins TRBV5-1 to TRBJ2-5, with D perhaps matching TRBD1 or TRBD2 (6 bases each). Between the trimmed V and J ends, which lost 2 bases and 0 bases, there was a span of 14 bases. Looked up from germline, CDR1 is SGHRS and CDR2 is YFSETQ. This CDR3 has 16 residues. CDR3 residues: CASSFQTGANQETQYF. The CDR3 DNA is TGCGCCAGCAGCTTTCAAACGGGGGCCAACCAAGAGACCCAGTACTTC.

This chain links TRBV28 with TRBJ2-7, with D tentatively TRBD1 (6 bases). The germline V gene has CDR1 MDHEN and CDR2 SYDVKM. The CDR3 runs to 17 residues. V lost 3 bases to trimming and J lost 0 bases, with 18 bases between them. CDR3 nucleotides: TGTGCCAGCAGTTTTAAAACAGGGAAGGTCAACTCCTACGAGCAGTACTTC. Its protein product is CASSFKTGKVNSYEQYF.

There are a few counts of this clonotype. The chain links TRBV28 to TRBJ2-1; the D gene is possibly TRBD1 (6 bases). Trimming pared 4 bases from V and 5 bases from J, leaving 12 bases between. Germline-derived CDR1 and CDR2 are MDHEN and SYDVKM. This CDR3 contains 14 residues. The DNA for the CDR3 is TGTGCCAGCAGTTCCCACGGGACACACAATGAGCAGTTCTTC. Translating it yields CASSSHGTHNEQFF.

This clonotype occurred a few times. The V call is TRBV11-2, the J call TRBJ2-4, with 10 bases aligning to TRBD2. Germline-derived CDR1 and CDR2 are SGHAT and FQNNGV. The CDR3 consists of 19 residues. V gave up 0 bases and J gave up 6 bases; unmatched junction bases: 14. The CDR3 DNA sequence: TGTGCCAGCAGCTTAGAGTTAGCGGGGGGTAACGCTAATAGAAACATTCAGTACTTC. Its protein is CASSLELAGGNANRNIQYF.

This chain uses TRBV28 with TRBJ2-7; tentatively, D is TRBD2 (6 bases). CDR3 size: 15 residues. Trimming took off 4 bases at V and 2 bases at J, with 15 bases between the two ends. CDR1 is MDHEN, CDR2 SYDVKM, per germline. The CDR3 spells CASSSPGRAAYEQYF. In DNA, the CDR3 is TGTGCCAGCAGTTCGCCCGGGAGAGCCGCCTACGAGCAGTACTTC.

This clonotype showed up just a few times. The chain uses TRBV29-1 and TRBJ2-5, with 7 bases matching TRBD1. Per germline, CDR1 SQVTM and CDR2 ANQGSEA. The CDR3 consists of 14 residues. Unmatched junction bases numbered 10, after V lost 7 bases and J lost 2 bases. CDR3 nucleotides: TGCAGCGCACGAGACAGGGCATCTCAAGAGACCCAGTACTTC. Its translation is CSARDRASQETQYF.

This clonotype appeared a few times. The chain employs TRBV7-9 and TRBJ2-7; 8 bases line up with TRBD1. Germline assignment: CDR1 SEHNR and CDR2 FQNEAQ (reference sequence). V gave up 5 bases and J gave up 3 bases; unmatched junction bases: 9. CDR3 length: 15 residues. The CDR3 reads CASSPPQGGYYEQYF. The CDR3 DNA reads as TGTGCCAGCAGCCCGCCACAGGGGGGCTACTACGAGCAGTACTTC.

This clonotype occurred a few times. The chain couples TRBV9 to TRBJ2-3; 9 positions match TRBD2. The CDR3 extends over 16 amino acids. Germline CDR1 reads SGDLS; CDR2 reads YYNGEE. V lost 3 bases, J lost 0 bases, and 5 bases stayed unmatched. The CDR3 region has the DNA TGTGCCAGCAGCGAGCGGACTAGCGTTAGCACAGATACGCAGTATTTT. Its translation: CASSERTSVSTDTQYF.

This clonotype occurred a few times. The V and J genes are TRBV5-1 and TRBJ1-2, with D perhaps TRBD1 (6 bases). The CDR3 spans 13 residues. Between the trimmed V and J ends, which lost 3 bases and 5 bases, there was a span of 11 bases. Germline CDR1 and CDR2: SGHRS and YFSETQ. This chain's CDR3 is CASSSPQGYGYTF. For the CDR3, the DNA is TGCGCCAGCAGCTCACCCCAGGGGTATGGCTACACCTTC. The complete variable domain, with remaining parts taken from reference TRBV5-1 and TRBJ1-2, reads KAGVTQTPRYLIKTRGQQVTLSCSPISGHRSVSWYQQTPGQGLQFLFEYFSETQRNKGNFPGRFSGRQFSNSRSEMNVSTLELGDSALYLCASSSPQGYGYTFGSGTRLTVV.

The chain employs TRBV3-1 and TRBJ2-4; 7 bases line up with TRBD2. The V gene end was trimmed by 3 bases and the J gene end by 7 bases; junction bases not matched to a gene: 6. From germline, CDR1 is LGHDT and CDR2 YNNKEL (reference sequence). The CDR3 covers 14 residues. The CDR3 here is CASSQEAGWNIQYF. The CDR3 coding sequence is TGTGCCAGCAGCCAGGAAGCGGGGTGGAACATTCAGTACTTC.

This clonotype showed up many times. The CDR3: CASSYRDSRTDTQYF. For the CDR3, the DNA is TGTGCCAGCAGCTATAGGGACTCCCGCACAGATACGCAGTATTTT. This chain uses TRBV7-6 with TRBJ2-3, with TRBD2 as a possible D gene (6 bases). In germline, CDR1 is SGHVS, CDR2 FNYEAQ. The CDR3 consists of 15 residues. The V end lost 4 bases, the J end lost 1 base, and 12 bases lay between the germline ends.

This clonotype was picked up a small number of times. The chain couples TRBV7-2 to TRBJ2-3, with D perhaps TRBD2 (6 bases). The germline CDR1 and CDR2 sequences are SGHTA and FQGNSA. The V end lost 3 bases, the J end lost 2 bases, and 12 bases lay between the germline ends. CDR3 size: 15 residues. The CDR3 coding sequence is TGTGCCAGCAGCTTGGGAGGACAAAACACAGATACGCAGTATTTT. Its translation: CASSLGGQNTDTQYF. The variable domain in full, with the rest retrieved from reference TRBV7-2 and TRBJ2-3, is GAGVSQSPSNKVTEKGKDVELRCDPISGHTALYWYRQSLGQGLEFLIYFQGNSAPDKSGLPSDRFSAERTGGSVSTLTIQRTQQEDSAVYLCASSLGGQNTDTQYFGPGTRLTVL.

This clonotype was seen a handful of times. This chain links TRBV12-3 or TRBV12-4 with TRBJ2-4; D may be TRBD1 (5 bases). V lost 3 bases and J 0 bases, leaving 12 bases between the germline ends. CDR3 length: 16 amino acids. The CDR3 DNA follows: TGTGCCAGCAGTTTGTCAGGGTTCGGAGCCAAAAACATTCAGTACTTC. It specifies CASSLSGFGAKNIQYF.

This sequence joins TRBV20-1 and TRBJ1-6; TRBD1 might be the D (5 bases). Germline V lookup: CDR1 DFQATT, CDR2 SNEGSKA (reference sequence). The V end lost 6 bases, the J end lost 7 bases, and 13 bases lay between the germline ends. This CDR3 comprises 13 residues. The CDR3 loop is CSANKKGNSPLHF. CDR3 sequence (DNA): TGCAGTGCCAACAAGAAGGGGAATTCACCCCTCCACTTT.

The chain recombines TRBV4-3 with TRBJ2-1; D is unclear. This CDR3 spans 13 amino acids. The germline V gene has CDR1 LGHNA and CDR2 YSLEER. V was cut by 1 base and J by 9 bases, with 10 bases left in between. This CDR3 reads CASSQAGLGEQFF. The CDR3 nucleotides read TGCGCCAGCAGCCAAGCCGGCCTTGGTGAGCAGTTCTTC.

This clonotype was detected many times. V usage is TRBV12-3 or TRBV12-4 and J usage is TRBJ2-5; D remains ambiguous. The CDR3 consists of 12 residues. V was shortened by 3 bases and J by 5 bases, with 7 bases between the two germline ends. Here the CDR3 reads CASSFRSETQYF. As DNA, the CDR3 is TGTGCCAGCAGTTTTCGGTCGGAGACCCAGTACTTC.

Only a few counts were recorded for this clonotype. The chain couples TRBV5-1 to TRBJ1-6, with TRBD1 identical over 8 bases. The CDR3 is made up of 15 amino acids. Per germline, CDR1 SGHRS and CDR2 YFSETQ. The junction had 10 bases not matched to a gene; V was cut back by 4 bases and J by 10 bases. The CDR3 region has the DNA TGCGCCAGCAGCGTGCAGGACAGGGCTGAGTCACCCCTCCACTTT. Its protein product is CASSVQDRAESPLHF.

This chain joins TRBV15 and TRBJ2-7; D is ambiguous. The ends were cut back, 4 bases at V and 0 bases at J, with 10 bases in the middle. From germline, CDR1 is LNHNV and CDR2 YYDKDF (reference sequence). The CDR3 sequence is 14 residues long. CDR3 sequence (DNA): TGTGCCACCAGCACGGAATTAAGCTCCTACGAGCAGTACTTC. Translated: CATSTELSSYEQYF.

Only a few counts were recorded for this clonotype. The chain couples TRBV5-1 to TRBJ2-7; 10 bases line up with TRBD2. The junction had 6 bases not matched to a gene; V was cut back by 0 bases and J by 6 bases. CDR3 length: 15 amino acids. The V gene's germline CDR1 is SGHRS and CDR2 YFSETQ. The CDR3 DNA sequence: TGCGCCAGCAGCTTGGATCAGCGGGGGGGCACCGAGCAGTACTTC. This encodes CASSLDQRGGTEQYF.

This clonotype showed up just a few times. The genes are TRBV4-1 and TRBJ2-3; D is unresolved. The germline V gene has CDR1 MGHRA and CDR2 YSYEKL. This CDR3 has 17 residues. The ends were cut back, 5 bases at V and 5 bases at J, with 23 bases in the middle. CDR3 in DNA: TGCGCCAGCAGCGCCACAACGACCTCAGTCTTGAGAGATACGCAGTATTTT. Translated, it gives CASSATTTSVLRDTQYF.

This clonotype was seen repeatedly, ten times or more. The V call is TRBV5-1, the J call TRBJ2-7; weak D call: TRBD2 (6 bases). Trimming took off 4 bases at V and 7 bases at J, with 18 bases between the two ends. CDR1 is SGHRS, CDR2 YFSETQ, per germline. The CDR3 covers 14 residues. As DNA, the CDR3 is TGCGCCAGCAGCCTCTCCGGGGGAGTAGAAGAGCAGTACTTC. This encodes CASSLSGGVEEQYF.

As concerns this clonotype: This sequence may be a read error, since a much larger clone differs from it by one base. The J gene is TRBJ2-3, the V gene TRBV3-1, with 7 bases that match TRBD2. CDR1 is LGHDT and CDR2 is YNNKEL in the germline V gene (reference sequence). V was pared by 7 bases and J by 3 bases, with 7 bases of the junction left unmatched. This CDR3 is 14 amino acids long. CDR3 DNA: TGTGCCAGCACCAACTCACTAGCGACAGATACGCAGTATTTT. Its protein is CASTNSLATDTQYF.

Only a few counts were recorded for this clonotype. CDR3 residues: CASSLLVFGELFF. The CDR3 DNA reads as TGTGCCAGCAGCTTACTGGTCTTCGGGGAGCTGTTTTTT. The chain is built from TRBV7-8 and TRBJ2-2, with no clear D. CDR1 and CDR2 from the germline V gene are SGHVS and FQNEAQ. CDR3 length: 13 residues. Trimming removed 2 bases at V and 7 bases at J, with 8 bases between.

The chain has TRBV7-3 and TRBJ2-3; D is unresolved. CDR3 length: 17 amino acids. V was cut by 2 bases and J by 2 bases, with 17 bases left in between. The germline CDR1 and CDR2 sequences are SGHTA and FQGTGA. This CDR3 is CASSLLAPVNPTDTQYF. The CDR3 DNA reads TGTGCCAGCAGCTTATTGGCACCCGTTAACCCCACAGATACGCAGTATTTT.

The chain joins TRBV4-1 to TRBJ2-1; TRBD2 matches 8 bases. CDR1 is MGHRA and CDR2 is YSYEKL in the germline V gene. The ends lost 8 bases at V and 5 bases at J; junction bases unmatched: 5. This CDR3 has 13 amino acids. CDR3 DNA sequence: TGCGCCAGCCAGGCAGCGGGGGACAATGAGCAGTTCTTC. Protein: CASQAAGDNEQFF.

The rearrangement links TRBV7-2 to TRBJ2-7, with D perhaps given as TRBD1 or TRBD2 (6 bases each). The V and J ends lost 4 bases and 4 bases respectively, with 11 bases between them. Germline V CDR1 and CDR2: SGHTA, FQGNSA. The CDR3 runs to 13 residues. As DNA, the CDR3 is TGTGCCAGCAGCTCCAAGGGGGGTTACGAGCAGTACTTC. Protein product: CASSSKGGYEQYF.

This clonotype was observed at least ten times. J is TRBJ2-1 and V is TRBV7-2, with 8 bases aligning to TRBD2. This CDR3 is 14 amino acids long. J was trimmed by 2 bases and V by 4 bases; bases with no gene match: 1. Germline CDR1 is SGHTA and CDR2 is FQGNSA. The CDR3 protein is CASSSAGAYNEQFF. The CDR3 nucleotides read TGTGCCAGCAGCTCAGCGGGGGCCTACAATGAGCAGTTCTTC.